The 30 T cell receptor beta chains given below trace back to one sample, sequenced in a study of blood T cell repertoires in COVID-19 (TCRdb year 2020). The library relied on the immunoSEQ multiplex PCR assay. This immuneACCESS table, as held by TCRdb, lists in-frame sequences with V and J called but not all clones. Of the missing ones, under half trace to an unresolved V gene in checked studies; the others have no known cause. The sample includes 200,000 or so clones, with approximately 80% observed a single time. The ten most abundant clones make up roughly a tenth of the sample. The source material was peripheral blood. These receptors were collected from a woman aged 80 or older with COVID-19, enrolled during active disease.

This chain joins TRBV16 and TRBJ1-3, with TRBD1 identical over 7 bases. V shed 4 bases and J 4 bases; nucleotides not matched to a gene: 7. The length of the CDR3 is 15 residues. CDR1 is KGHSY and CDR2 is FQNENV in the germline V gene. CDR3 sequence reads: CASSRRQGRGNTIYF. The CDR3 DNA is TGTGCCAGCAGCCGACGACAGGGAAGGGGAAACACCATATATTTT. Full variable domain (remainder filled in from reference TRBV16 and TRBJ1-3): GEEVAQTPKHLVRGEGQKAKLYCAPIKGHSYVFWYQQVLKNEFKFLISFQNENVFDETGMPKERFSAKCLPNSPCSLEIQATKLEDSAVYFCASSRRQGRGNTIYFGEGSWLTVV.

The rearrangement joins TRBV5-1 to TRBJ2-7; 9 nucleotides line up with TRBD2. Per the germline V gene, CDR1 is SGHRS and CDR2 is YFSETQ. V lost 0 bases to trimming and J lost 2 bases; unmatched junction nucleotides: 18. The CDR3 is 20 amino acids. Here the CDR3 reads CASSLGPSKAGGQGAYEQYV. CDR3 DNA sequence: TGCGCCAGCAGCTTGGGGCCGTCTAAAGCGGGGGGCCAAGGGGCCTACGAGCAGTACGTC.

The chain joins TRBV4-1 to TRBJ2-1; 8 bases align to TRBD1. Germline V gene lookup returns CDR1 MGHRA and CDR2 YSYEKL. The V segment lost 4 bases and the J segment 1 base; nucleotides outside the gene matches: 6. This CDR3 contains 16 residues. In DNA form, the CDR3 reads TGCGCCAGCAGCCCGACAGGGGTGGGATCCTACAATGAGCAGTTCTTC. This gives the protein CASSPTGVGSYNEQFF.

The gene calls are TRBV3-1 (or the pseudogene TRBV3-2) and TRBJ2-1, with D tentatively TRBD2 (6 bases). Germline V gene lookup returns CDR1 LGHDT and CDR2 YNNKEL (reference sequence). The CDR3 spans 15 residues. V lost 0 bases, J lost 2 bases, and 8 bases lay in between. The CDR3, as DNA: TGTGCCAGCAGCCAAGATAGCGGTCCCTACAATGAGCAGTTCTTC. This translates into CASSQDSGPYNEQFF.

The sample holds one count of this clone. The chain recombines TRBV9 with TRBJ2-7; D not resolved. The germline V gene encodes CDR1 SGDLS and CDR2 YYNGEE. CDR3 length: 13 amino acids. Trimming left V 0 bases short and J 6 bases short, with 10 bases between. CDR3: CASSVAVPGEQYF. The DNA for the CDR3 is TGTGCCAGCAGCGTAGCTGTCCCAGGCGAGCAGTACTTC.

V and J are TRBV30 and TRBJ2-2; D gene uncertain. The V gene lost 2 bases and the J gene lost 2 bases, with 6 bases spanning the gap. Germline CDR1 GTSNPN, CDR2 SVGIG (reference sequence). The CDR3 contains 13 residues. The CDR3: CAWSPPNTGELFF. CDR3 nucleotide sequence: TGTGCCTGGAGTCCTCCCAACACCGGGGAGCTGTTTTTT.

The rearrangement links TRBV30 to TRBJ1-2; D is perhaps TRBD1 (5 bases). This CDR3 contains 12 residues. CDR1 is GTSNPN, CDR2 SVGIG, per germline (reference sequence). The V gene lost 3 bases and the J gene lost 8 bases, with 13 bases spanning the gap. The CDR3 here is CAWSEGREGYTF. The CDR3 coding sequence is TGTGCCTGGAGCGAGGGGAGGGAAGGCTACACCTTC.

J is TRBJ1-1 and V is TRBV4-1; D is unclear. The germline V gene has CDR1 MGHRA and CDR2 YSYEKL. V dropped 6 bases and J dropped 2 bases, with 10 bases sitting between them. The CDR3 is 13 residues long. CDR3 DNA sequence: TGCGCCAGCAGACGAGGGTTTAACACTGAAGCTTTCTTT. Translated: CASRRGFNTEAFF.

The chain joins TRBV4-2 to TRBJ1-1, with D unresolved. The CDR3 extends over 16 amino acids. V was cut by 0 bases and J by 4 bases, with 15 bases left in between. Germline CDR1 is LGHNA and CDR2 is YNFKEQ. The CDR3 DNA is TGTGCCAGCAGCCAAGATCTGGGCCCCAAGGTCACTGAAGCTTTCTTT. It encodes CASSQDLGPKVTEAFF.

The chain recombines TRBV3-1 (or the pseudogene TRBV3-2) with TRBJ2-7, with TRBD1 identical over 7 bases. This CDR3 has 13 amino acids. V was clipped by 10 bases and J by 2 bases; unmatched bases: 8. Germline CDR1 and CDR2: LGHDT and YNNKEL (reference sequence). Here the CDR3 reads CATSGQTTYEQYF. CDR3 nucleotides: TGTGCCACCTCGGGACAGACAACCTACGAGCAGTACTTC.

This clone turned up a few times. CDR3 protein: CASSLEGQGDEQYV. The CDR3 DNA sequence: TGCGCCAGCAGCTTGGAGGGACAGGGAGACGAGCAGTACGTC. This chain links TRBV5-1 with TRBJ2-7, with TRBD1 identical over 9 bases. The V gene end was trimmed by 0 bases and the J gene end by 5 bases; junction bases not matched to a gene: 3. The CDR3 runs 14 residues. Germline V lookup: CDR1 SGHRS, CDR2 YFSETQ.

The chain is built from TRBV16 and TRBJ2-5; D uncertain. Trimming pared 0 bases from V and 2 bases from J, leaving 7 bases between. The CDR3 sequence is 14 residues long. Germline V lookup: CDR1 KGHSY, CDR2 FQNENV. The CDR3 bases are TGTGCCAGCAGCCAATCATGGCAGCAAGAGACCCAGTACTTC. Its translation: CASSQSWQQETQYF. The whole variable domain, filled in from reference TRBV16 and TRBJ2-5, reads GEEVAQTPKHLVRGEGQKAKLYCAPIKGHSYVFWYQQVLKNEFKFLISFQNENVFDETGMPKERFSAKCLPNSPCSLEIQATKLEDSAVYFCASSQSWQQETQYFGPGTRLLVL.

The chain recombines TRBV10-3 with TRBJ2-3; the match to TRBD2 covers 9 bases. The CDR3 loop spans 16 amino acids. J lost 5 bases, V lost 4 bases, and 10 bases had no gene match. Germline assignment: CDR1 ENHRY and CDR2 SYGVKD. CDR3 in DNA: TGTGCCATCAGTGGATTAGGTAGCGGGGGTCGAGATACGCAGTATTTT. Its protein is CAISGLGSGGRDTQYF.

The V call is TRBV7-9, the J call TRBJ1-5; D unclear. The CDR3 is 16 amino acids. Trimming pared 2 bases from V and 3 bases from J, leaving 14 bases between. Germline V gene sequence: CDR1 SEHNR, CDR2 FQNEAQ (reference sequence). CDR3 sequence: CASSLQSGLVNQPQHF. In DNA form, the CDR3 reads TGTGCCAGCAGCTTACAGTCGGGTCTCGTCAATCAGCCCCAGCATTTT.

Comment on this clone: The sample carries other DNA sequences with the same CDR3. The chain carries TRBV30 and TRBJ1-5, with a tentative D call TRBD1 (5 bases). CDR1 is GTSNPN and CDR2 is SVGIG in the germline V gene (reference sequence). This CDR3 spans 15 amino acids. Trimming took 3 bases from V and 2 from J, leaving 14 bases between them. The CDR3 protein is CAWSPGGAGNQPQHF. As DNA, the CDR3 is TGTGCCTGGAGCCCCGGGGGTGCAGGCAATCAGCCCCAGCATTTT. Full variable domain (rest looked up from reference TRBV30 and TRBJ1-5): SQTIHQWPATLVQPVGSPLSLECTVEGTSNPNLYWYRQAAGRGLQLLFYSVGIGQISSEVPQNLSASRPQDRQFILSSKKLLLSDSGFYLCAWSPGGAGNQPQHFGDGTRLSIL.

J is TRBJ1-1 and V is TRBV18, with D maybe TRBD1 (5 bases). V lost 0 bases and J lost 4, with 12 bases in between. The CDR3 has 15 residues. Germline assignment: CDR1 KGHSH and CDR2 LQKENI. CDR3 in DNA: TGTGCCAGCTCACCACCAGGACATTCTGCCACTGAAGCTTTCTTT. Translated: CASSPPGHSATEAFF.

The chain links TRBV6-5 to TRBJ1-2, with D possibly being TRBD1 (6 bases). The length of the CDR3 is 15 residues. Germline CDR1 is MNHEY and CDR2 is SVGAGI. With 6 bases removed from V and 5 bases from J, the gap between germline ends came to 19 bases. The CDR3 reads CASSSRGGARYGYTF. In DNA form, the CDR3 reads TGTGCCAGCAGCTCCCGGGGGGGCGCTAGATATGGCTACACCTTC.

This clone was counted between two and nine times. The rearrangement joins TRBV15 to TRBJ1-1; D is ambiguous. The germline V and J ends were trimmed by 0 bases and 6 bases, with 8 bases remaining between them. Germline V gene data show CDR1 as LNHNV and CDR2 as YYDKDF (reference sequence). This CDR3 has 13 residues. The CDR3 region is CATSREAYAEAFF. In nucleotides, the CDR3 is TGTGCCACCAGCAGAGAGGCATACGCTGAAGCTTTCTTT.

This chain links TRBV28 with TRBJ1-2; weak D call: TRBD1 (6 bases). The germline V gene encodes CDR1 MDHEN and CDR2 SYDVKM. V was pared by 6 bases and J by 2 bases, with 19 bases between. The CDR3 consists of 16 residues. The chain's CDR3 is CASSLPGAGANYGYTF. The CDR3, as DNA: TGTGCCAGCAGCCTTCCTGGGGCAGGGGCCAACTATGGCTACACCTTC.

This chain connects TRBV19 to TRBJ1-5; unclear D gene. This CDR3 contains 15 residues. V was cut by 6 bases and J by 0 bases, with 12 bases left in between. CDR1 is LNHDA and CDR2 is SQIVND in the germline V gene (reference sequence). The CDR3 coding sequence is TGTGCCAGTAGACTTGGGGAGTATAGCAATCAGCCCCAGCATTTT. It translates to CASRLGEYSNQPQHF.

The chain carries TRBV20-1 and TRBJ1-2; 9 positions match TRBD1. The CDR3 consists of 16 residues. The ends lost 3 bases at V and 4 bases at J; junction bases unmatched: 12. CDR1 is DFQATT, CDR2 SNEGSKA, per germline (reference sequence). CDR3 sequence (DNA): TGCAGTGCTAGTCCCAATCTTCCGGGACAGGGCTATGGCTACACCTTC. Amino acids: CSASPNLPGQGYGYTF.

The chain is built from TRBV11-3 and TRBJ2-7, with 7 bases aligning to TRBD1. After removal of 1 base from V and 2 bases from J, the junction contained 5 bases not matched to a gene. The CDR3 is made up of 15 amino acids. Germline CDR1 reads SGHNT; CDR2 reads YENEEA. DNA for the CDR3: TGTGCCAGCAGCTTAGGTGCGGACAGGACCTACGAGCAGTACTTC. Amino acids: CASSLGADRTYEQYF. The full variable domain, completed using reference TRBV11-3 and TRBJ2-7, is EAGVVQSPRYKIIEKKQPVAFWCNPISGHNTLYWYLQNLGQGPELLIRYENEEAVDDSQLPKDRFSAERLKGVDSTLKIQPAELGDSAVYLCASSLGADRTYEQYFGPGTRLTVT.

CDR3 DNA sequence: TGTGCCAGCAGCTTAGGTACTAGCTCAGATACGCAGTATTTT. Translated: CASSLGTSSDTQYF. This rearrangement joins TRBV7-8 to TRBJ2-3, with TRBD2 as a possible D gene (6 bases). The germline V gene encodes CDR1 SGHVS and CDR2 FQNEAQ. The V end lost 1 base, the J end lost 4 bases, and 9 bases lay between the germline ends. The CDR3 runs to 14 residues. Filled out from reference TRBV7-8 and TRBJ2-3, the complete variable domain reads GAGVSQSPRYKVAKRGQDVALRCDPISGHVSLFWYQQALGQGPEFLTYFQNEAQLDKSGLPSDRFFAERPEGSVSTLKIQRTQQEDSAVYLCASSLGTSSDTQYFGPGTRLTVL.

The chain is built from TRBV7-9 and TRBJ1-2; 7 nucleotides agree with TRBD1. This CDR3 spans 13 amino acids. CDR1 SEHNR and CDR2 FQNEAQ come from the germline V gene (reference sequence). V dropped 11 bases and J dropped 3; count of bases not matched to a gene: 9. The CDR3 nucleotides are TGTGCCTGCCTCGACAGGGAGGACTATGGCTACACCTTC. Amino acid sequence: CACLDREDYGYTF.

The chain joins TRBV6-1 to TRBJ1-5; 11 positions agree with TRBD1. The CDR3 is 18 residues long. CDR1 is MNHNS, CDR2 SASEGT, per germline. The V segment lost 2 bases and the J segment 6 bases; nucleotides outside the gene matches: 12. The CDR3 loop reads CASSEFGQGALIAQPQHF. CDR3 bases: TGTGCCAGCAGTGAATTTGGACAGGGGGCATTAATCGCTCAGCCCCAGCATTTT.

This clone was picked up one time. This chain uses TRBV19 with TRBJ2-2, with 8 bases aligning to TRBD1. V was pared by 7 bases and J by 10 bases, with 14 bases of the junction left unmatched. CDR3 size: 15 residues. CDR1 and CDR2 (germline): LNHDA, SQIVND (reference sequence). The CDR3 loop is CASTQAAGGFVELFF. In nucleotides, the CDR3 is TGTGCCAGTACCCAAGCGGCAGGGGGCTTTGTGGAGCTGTTTTTT.

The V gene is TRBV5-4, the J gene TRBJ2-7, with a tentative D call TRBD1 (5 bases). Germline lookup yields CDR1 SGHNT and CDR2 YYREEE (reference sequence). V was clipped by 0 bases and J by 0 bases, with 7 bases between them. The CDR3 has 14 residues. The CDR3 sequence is CASSLAQDSYEQYF. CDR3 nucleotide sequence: TGTGCCAGCAGCTTGGCACAGGACTCCTACGAGCAGTACTTC.

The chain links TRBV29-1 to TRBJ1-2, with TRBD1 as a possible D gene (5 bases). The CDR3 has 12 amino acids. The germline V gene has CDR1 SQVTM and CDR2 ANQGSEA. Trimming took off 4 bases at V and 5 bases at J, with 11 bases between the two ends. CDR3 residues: CSVVWGFYGYTF. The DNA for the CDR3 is TGCAGCGTTGTTTGGGGCTTTTATGGCTACACCTTC. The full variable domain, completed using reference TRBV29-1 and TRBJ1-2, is SAVISQKPSRDICQRGTSLTIQCQVDSQVTMMFWYRQQPGQSLTLIATANQGSEATYESGFVIDKFPISRPNLTFSTLTVSNMSPEDSSIYLCSVVWGFYGYTFGSGTRLTVV.

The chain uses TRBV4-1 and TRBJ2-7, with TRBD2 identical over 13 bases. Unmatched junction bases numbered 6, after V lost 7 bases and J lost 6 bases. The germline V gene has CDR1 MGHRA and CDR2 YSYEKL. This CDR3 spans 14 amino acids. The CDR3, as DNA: TGCGCCAGCAACCAGGGACTAGCGGGGCGCGAGCAGTACTTC. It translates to CASNQGLAGREQYF.

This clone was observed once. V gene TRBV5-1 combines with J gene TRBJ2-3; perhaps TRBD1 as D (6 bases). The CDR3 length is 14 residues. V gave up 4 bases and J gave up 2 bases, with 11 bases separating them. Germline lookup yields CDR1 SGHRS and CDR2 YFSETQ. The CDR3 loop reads CASSRDNPTDTQYF. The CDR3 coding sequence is TGCGCCAGCAGCAGGGACAATCCCACAGATACGCAGTATTTT. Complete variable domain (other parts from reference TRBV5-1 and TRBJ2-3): KAGVTQTPRYLIKTRGQQVTLSCSPISGHRSVSWYQQTPGQGLQFLFEYFSETQRNKGNFPGRFSGRQFSNSRSEMNVSTLELGDSALYLCASSRDNPTDTQYFGPGTRLTVL.